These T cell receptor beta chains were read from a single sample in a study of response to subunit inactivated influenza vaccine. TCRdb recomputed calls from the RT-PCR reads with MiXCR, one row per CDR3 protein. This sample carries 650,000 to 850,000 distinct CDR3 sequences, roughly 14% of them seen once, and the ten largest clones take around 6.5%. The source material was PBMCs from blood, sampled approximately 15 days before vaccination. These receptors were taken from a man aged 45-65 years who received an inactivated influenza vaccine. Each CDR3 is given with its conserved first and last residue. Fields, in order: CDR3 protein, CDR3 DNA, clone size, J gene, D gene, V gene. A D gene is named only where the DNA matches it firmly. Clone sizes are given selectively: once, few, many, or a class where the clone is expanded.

CASYRLTSTNTGELFF	TGTGCCAGCTACCGGCTTACCTCTACAAACACCGGGGAGCTGTTTTTT	few	TRBJ2-2	NA	TRBV6-1
CSVETGYYNEQFF	TGCAGCGTTGAAACAGGGTACTACAATGAGCAGTTCTTC	many	TRBJ2-1	NA	TRBV29-1
CASSPRPGTNTGELFF	TGCGCCAGCAGCCCCAGACCGGGAACGAACACCGGGGAGCTGTTTTTT	few	TRBJ2-2	NA	TRBV5-1
CASSLVRGFQETQYF	TGTGCCAGCAGCCTCGTACGGGGGTTCCAAGAGACCCAGTACTTC	NA	TRBJ2-5	NA	TRBV7-2
CASTLAPPRTSGRNEQFF	TGTGCCAGCACTTTGGCCCCTCCTCGGACTAGCGGCCGTAATGAGCAGTTCTTC	few	TRBJ2-1	TRBD2	TRBV12-3/TRBV12-4
CASSAGRRNSGEQFF	TGTGCCAGCAGTGCGGGACGACGGAATTCGGGTGAGCAGTTCTTC	many	TRBJ2-1	NA	TRBV2
CSARQTIRGDGAFF	TGCAGTGCTAGACAAACCATCAGGGGCGATGGGGCTTTCTTT	NA	TRBJ1-1	NA	TRBV20-1
CASSQDAGRHTEAFF	TGCGCCAGCAGCCAAGACGCGGGGCGCCATACTGAAGCTTTCTTT	NA	TRBJ1-1	NA	TRBV4-3
CSARTGPRLNTEAFF	TGCAGTGCTCGCACAGGGCCGAGGTTGAACACTGAAGCTTTCTTT	NA	TRBJ1-1	NA	TRBV20-1
CASSSLREGWDEQFF	TGCGCCAGCAGCTCCCTAAGGGAGGGGTGGGATGAGCAGTTCTTC	NA	TRBJ2-1	TRBD2	TRBV5-1
CSAKETGRPRHNEQFF	TGCAGTGCTAAGGAGACAGGGCGTCCTCGGCACAATGAGCAGTTCTTC	NA	TRBJ2-1	TRBD1	TRBV20-1
CASSPQAGETQYF	TGTGCCAGCTCACCACAGGCGGGAGAGACCCAGTACTTC	few	TRBJ2-5	NA	TRBV18
CATSREPQGAYEQYF	TGTGCCACCAGCAGGGAACCACAGGGGGCCTACGAGCAGTACTTC	NA	TRBJ2-7	TRBD1	TRBV15
CASSLDGRGLGTEAFF	TGTGCCAGCAGCTTAGATGGTAGGGGGCTCGGCACTGAAGCTTTCTTT	NA	TRBJ1-1	TRBD1	TRBV7-9
CASSQVSATNYEEQYF	TGCGCCAGCAGCCAAGTTTCCGCGACGAATTATGAAGAGCAGTACTTC	NA	TRBJ2-7	NA	TRBV4-1
CATSDRGAGYGTDTQYF	TGTGCCACCAGTGACCGTGGCGCGGGGTACGGCACAGATACGCAGTATTTT	NA	TRBJ2-3	NA	TRBV24-1
CASSFGGSLSTEAFF	TGTGCCAGCAGTTTTGGGGGGTCGTTGTCGACTGAAGCTTTCTTT	many	TRBJ1-1	NA	TRBV12-3/TRBV12-4
CASSEGVLGATEAFF	TGTGCCAGCAGTGAAGGTGTGCTTGGGGCCACTGAAGCTTTCTTT	NA	TRBJ1-1	NA	TRBV2
CASSFTGSIQYF	TGCGCCAGCAGTTTCACCGGGTCCATTCAGTACTTC	few	TRBJ2-4	NA	TRBV10-1